This TCR beta chain was found in a study of blood T cell repertoires in COVID-19. Study at large: Donors in the United States, Italy and Spain gave samples during acute or convalescent COVID-19. T cells, B-cell-depleted T cells, or PBMCs supplied cDNA or gDNA.

The study drew participants aged roughly 18 to 95 years from fewer than 30 US areas. Authors' processing steps: Amplification from reference gene primers served as the basis for estimated nucleated cell counts. Assay: immunoSEQ multiplex PCR; the TCRdb copy retains only in-frame clones and omits some. V and J calls and clone size are given by that table; D and trimming were obtained from the DNA. The sample includes a few hundred thousand clones, 80% to 90% of them seen just once. CDR3 size: 15 residues. V lost 0 bases and J lost 6; bases outside the gene matches: 4. Per germline, CDR1 MNHEY and CDR2 SVGAGI.

The sequenced sample was PBMCs or T cells enriched from blood (not recorded which). This TCR was sampled from a woman aged 35 to 49 with acute COVID-19. The genes are TRBV6-5 and TRBJ1-2; TRBD1 aligns across 10 bases. The CDR3 nucleotides read TGTGCCAGCAGTTACTCCCGGGACAGGGGCCATGGCTACACCTTC. This gives the protein CASSYSRDRGHGYTF.